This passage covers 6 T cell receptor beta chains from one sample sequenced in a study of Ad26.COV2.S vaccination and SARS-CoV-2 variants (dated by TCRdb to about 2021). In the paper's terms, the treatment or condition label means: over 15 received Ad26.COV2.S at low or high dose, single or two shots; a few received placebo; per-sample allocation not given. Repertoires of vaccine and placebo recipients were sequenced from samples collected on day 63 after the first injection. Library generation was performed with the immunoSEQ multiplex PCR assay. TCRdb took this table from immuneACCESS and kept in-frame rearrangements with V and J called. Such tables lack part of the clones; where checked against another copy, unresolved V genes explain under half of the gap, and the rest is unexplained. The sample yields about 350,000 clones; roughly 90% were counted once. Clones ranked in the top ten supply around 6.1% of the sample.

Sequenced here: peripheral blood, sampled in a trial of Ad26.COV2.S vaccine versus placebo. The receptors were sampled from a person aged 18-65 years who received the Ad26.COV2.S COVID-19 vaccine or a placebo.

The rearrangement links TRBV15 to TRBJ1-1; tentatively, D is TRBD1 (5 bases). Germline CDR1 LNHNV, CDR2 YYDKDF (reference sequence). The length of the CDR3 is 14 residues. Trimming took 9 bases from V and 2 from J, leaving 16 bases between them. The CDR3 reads CATSRDLLNTEAFF. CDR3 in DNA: TGTGCCACATCCCGGGACTTGCTAAACACTGAAGCTTTCTTT.

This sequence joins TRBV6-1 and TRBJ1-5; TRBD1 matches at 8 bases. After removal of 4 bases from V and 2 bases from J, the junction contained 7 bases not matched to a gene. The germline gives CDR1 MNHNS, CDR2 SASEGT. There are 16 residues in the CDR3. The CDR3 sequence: CASSAEDRAGNQPQHF. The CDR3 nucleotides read TGTGCCAGCAGTGCCGAGGACAGGGCGGGCAATCAGCCCCAGCATTTT.

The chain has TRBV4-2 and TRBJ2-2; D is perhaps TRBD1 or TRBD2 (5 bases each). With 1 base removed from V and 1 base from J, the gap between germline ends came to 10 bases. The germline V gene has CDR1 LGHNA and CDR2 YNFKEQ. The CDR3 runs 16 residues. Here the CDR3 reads CASSQVGELNTGELFF. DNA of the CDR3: TGTGCCAGCAGCCAAGTGGGGGAGCTGAACACCGGGGAGCTGTTTTTT.

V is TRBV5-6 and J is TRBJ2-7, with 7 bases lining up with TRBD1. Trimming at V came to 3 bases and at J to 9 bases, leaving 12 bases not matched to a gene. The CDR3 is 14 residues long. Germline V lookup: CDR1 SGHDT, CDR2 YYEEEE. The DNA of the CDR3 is TGTGCCAGCAGCTCCAGGGGACAGAGCCCTCCGCAGTACTTC. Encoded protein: CASSSRGQSPPQYF. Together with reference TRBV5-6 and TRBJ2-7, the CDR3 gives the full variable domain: DAGVTQSPTHLIKTRGQQVTLRCSPKSGHDTVSWYQQALGQGPQFIFQYYEEEERQRGNFPDRFSGHQFPNYSSELNVNALLLGDSALYLCASSSRGQSPPQYFGPGTRLTVT.

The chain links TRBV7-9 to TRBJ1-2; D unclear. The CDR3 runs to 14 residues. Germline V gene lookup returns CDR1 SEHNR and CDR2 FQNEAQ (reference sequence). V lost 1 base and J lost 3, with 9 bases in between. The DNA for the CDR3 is TGTGCCAGCAGCTTAGGGGTGGATGACTATGGCTACACCTTC. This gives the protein CASSLGVDDYGYTF.

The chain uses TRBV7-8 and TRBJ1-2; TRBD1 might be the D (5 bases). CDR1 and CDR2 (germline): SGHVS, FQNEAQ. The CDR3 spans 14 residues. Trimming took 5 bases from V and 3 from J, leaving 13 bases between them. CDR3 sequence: CASSLTSRDYGYTF. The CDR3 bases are TGTGCCAGCAGCCTTACGTCCAGGGACTATGGCTACACCTTC.